This is a list of T cell receptor beta chains from one sample in a study of blood T cell repertoires in COVID-19. TCRdb's table, derived via immunoSEQ multiplex PCR, lists solely in-frame clones and lacks some. The data show about 380,000 clones, 88% seen once. The sample was PBMCs or T cells enriched from blood (not recorded which). These receptors were collected from a young woman who had recovered from COVID-19. Both conserved end residues are part of each CDR3. The D gene is left open where the match is weak. Some rows mark clone size as missing; the rest say once, few, many or name a class of expanded clone.

clone_size	d_call	j_call	v_call	cdr3_aa	cdr3_nt
-	-	TRBJ2-3	TRBV5-1	CASSLWGVEADTQYF	TGCGCCAGCAGCTTGTGGGGGGTTGAAGCAGATACGCAGTATTTT
-	-	TRBJ1-1	TRBV6-5	CASSYRGSTEAFF	TGTGCCAGCAGTTACAGGGGAAGCACTGAAGCTTTCTTT
-	-	TRBJ1-1	TRBV5-4	CASSFAWDTNTEAFF	TGTGCCAGCAGCTTCGCCTGGGACACGAACACTGAAGCTTTCTTT
-	-	TRBJ1-1	TRBV18	CASSPKGGLTAEAFF	TGTGCCAGCTCACCGAAGGGCGGACTGACGGCTGAAGCTTTCTTT
once	-	TRBJ1-1	TRBV10-3	CAISVGGAAEAFF	TGTGCCATCAGTGTTGGAGGGGCCGCTGAAGCTTTCTTT
-	TRBD1	TRBJ1-1	TRBV19	CASPPGQRTEAFF	TGTGCCAGTCCTCCGGGACAGAGGACTGAAGCTTTCTTT
-	TRBD1	TRBJ1-2	TRBV9	CASSGYETGVFYGYTF	TGTGCCAGCAGCGGATACGAGACAGGGGTTTTCTATGGCTACACCTTC
-	TRBD1	TRBJ2-3	TRBV29-1	CSVVAQGQTDTQYF	TGCAGCGTTGTGGCACAGGGACAGACAGATACGCAGTATTTT
once	-	TRBJ2-4	TRBV9	CASSENLAKNIQYF	TGTGCCAGCAGCGAAAATCTAGCCAAAAACATTCAGTACTTC
once	TRBD1	TRBJ1-3	TRBV9	CASSVDVWDSGTNTIYF	TGTGCCAGCAGCGTAGATGTGTGGGACAGTGGTACCAACACCATATATTTT
-	TRBD1	TRBJ1-2	TRBV19	CASRLMDRGRWVPPYTF	TGTGCCAGTAGACTAATGGACAGGGGGCGGTGGGTACCCCCCTACACCTTC
-	-	TRBJ2-3	TRBV25-1	CASSATGHHTDTQYF	TGTGCCAGCAGTGCCACGGGACACCACACAGATACGCAGTATTTT
-	TRBD1	TRBJ1-3	TRBV19	CASSIGQGQNTIYF	TGTGCCAGTAGTATCGGACAGGGACAAAACACCATATATTTT
-	TRBD2	TRBJ2-7	TRBV5-1	CASRDAGERWREQYF	TGCGCCAGCAGAGACGCGGGGGAGAGGTGGCGCGAGCAGTACTTC
-	TRBD2	TRBJ2-2	TRBV11-2	CASSLMGPSGEVGGELFF	TGTGCCAGCAGCTTGATGGGGCCTAGCGGGGAAGTTGGCGGGGAGCTGTTTTTT
few	-	TRBJ2-1	TRBV7-9	CASRALGGNEQFF	TGTGCCAGCCGGGCCCTAGGGGGCAATGAGCAGTTCTTC
-	-	TRBJ2-5	TRBV6-2/TRBV6-3	CASSYSRSRVMETQYF	TGTGCCAGCAGTTACTCGAGGTCGAGGGTTATGGAGACCCAGTACTTC
few	TRBD1	TRBJ2-7	TRBV4-1	CASSQVQGQGNEQYF	TGCGCCAGCAGCCAAGTGCAGGGACAGGGCAACGAGCAGTACTTC
-	-	TRBJ1-3	TRBV7-9	CASSSGELGNTIYF	TGTGCCAGCAGCTCGGGGGAACTCGGAAACACCATATATTTT
-	-	TRBJ1-1	TRBV12-5	CASGPPRGRGDTEAFF	TGTGCTAGTGGCCCTCCCCGGGGGCGGGGGGACACTGAAGCTTTCTTT
once	-	TRBJ2-5	TRBV9	CASSVSQGKETQYF	TGTGCCAGCAGCGTCTCACAGGGAAAAGAGACCCAGTACTTC
-	-	TRBJ2-7	TRBV19	CASSLLDTSYEQYF	TGTGCCAGTAGTCTCTTGGACACCTCCTACGAGCAGTACTTC
few	TRBD1	TRBJ1-2	TRBV7-2	CASSLSGGSGGYTF	TGTGCCAGCAGCTTATCAGGGGGCAGTGGAGGCTACACCTTC
-	-	TRBJ1-1	TRBV7-9	CASSPTNGDTEAFF	TGTGCCAGCAGCCCGACGAACGGGGACACTGAAGCTTTCTTT
few	TRBD2	TRBJ2-1	TRBV6-2/TRBV6-3	CASSYSTGGSYNEQFF	TGTGCCAGCAGTTACTCGACGGGGGGCTCCTACAATGAGCAGTTCTTC
-	-	TRBJ1-1	TRBV18	CASSPRQGKGTEAFF	TGTGCCAGCTCACCACGTCAGGGCAAGGGCACTGAAGCTTTCTTT